This paragraph reports one T cell receptor beta chain. There is no known antigen for this receptor. Per-nucleotide qualities are absent, and no much larger clonotype sits a single base away. Stable Graves' hyperthyroidism was defined as the absence of progression to ophthalmopathy over 18 months of follow-up. Hyperthyroidism patients were aged 18 to 65 years and newly diagnosed, with disease duration of less than 2 months. The study excluded patients with uncontrolled infections, other autoimmune diseases, pregnancy or lactation. Clinical symptoms, serum thyroxine and TRAb, thyroid ultrasound, and orbital computed tomography formed the basis for the diagnoses. PBMCs were separated from roughly 9.6 ml of fresh peripheral blood using Ficoll-Paque density gradient centrifugation. Total RNA was extracted using Trizol reagent, and RNA quality was assessed on an Agilent 2100 Bioanalyzer. This entry belongs to a study of T cells in Graves' hyperthyroidism and ophthalmopathy (dated by TCRdb to the late 2010s). As for the study more broadly: Peripheral blood samples were taken at initial diagnosis, before any treatment was given. Whether ophthalmopathy could be predicted prospectively was tested in an independent validation cohort made up of roughly 20 hyperthyroidism patients plus 17 patients who later progressed to ophthalmopathy. In about 6 Graves' hyperthyroidism patients, the study also compared T-cell repertoires from thyroid tissue with T-cell repertoires from blood. Once sampling was done, hyperthyroidism patients were given methimazole at a starting dose of 30 mg daily, whereas ophthalmopathy patients were given high-dose intravenous methylprednisolone. For training and testing, the approximately 97 patients in the discovery cohort were randomly divided in a 7:3 ratio. TCR V-J signatures able to tell the groups apart were searched for in a discovery cohort of 90 to 100 patients, of whom around 43 had Graves' ophthalmopathy and roughly 57 had stable Graves' hyperthyroidism. TCR Vbeta CDR3 sequencing of 120 to 150 peripheral blood samples (over 40 ophthalmopathy, around 80 hyperthyroidism and approximately 17 progressor patients) is reported in the paper. General findings and caveats noted by the study authors: In cross-validation, a model built on a 13 V-J signature told ophthalmopathy apart from stable hyperthyroidism with over 85% sensitivity and about 81% specificity, and in testing the same model reached 80%/75%. Most expanded thyroid clonotypes (frequency above 0.001) were also found in blood, which suggests that blood repertoires may mirror thyroid immune responses. In validation, the model predicted progression to ophthalmopathy with over 65% sensitivity and 72% to 85% specificity, a median of 6.5 months before onset. Sample size was not statistically predetermined, and investigators were not blinded to group allocation.

The TCR beta CDR3 regions were amplified from RNA transcripts. A first-round RT-PCR of the TCR CDR3 used the HTBI primer set with the Qiagen OneStep RT-PCR kit. Libraries were constructed in a second round of multiplex PCR, after which size selection and purification were carried out. Libraries were sequenced paired-end with 100 bp reads on an Illumina HiSeq2000. In the authors' own workflow: SOAPnuke was used to process the raw data, removing reads that contained adapters or uncalled bases, had a mean Phred below 15, or lacked an exact match to the constant primer or identifier. COPE v1.2.5 was used to merge the high-quality paired reads, and each unique nucleotide sequence was defined as a clonotype. MiTCR v1.1 was used to align the clonotypes against IMGT TRBV, TRBD and TRBJ reference segments. Only V-J combinations with frequency above 0.0001, covering roughly 99% of repertoires, were analysed. The TCS score was defined as F50 (clonal expansion) divided by E x V (chaos), with BLOSUM62-based TCRdist calculated between CDR3 peptides within each V-J. Welch's t-statistics and random forest reduced roughly 530 V-J features to roughly 13, which were used in a naive Bayes classifier (R e1071). The public reads were reprocessed in TCRdb via fastp at Q25 and MiXCR, keeping in-frame beta chains. Entries that share a CDR3 protein sequence are merged under the most common genes and DNA. These V and J calls rely on TCRdb rather than the paper's analysis. This sample is represented by approximately 430,000 distinct CDR3 sequences; about 15% of them were singletons. The ten largest clones add up to just under 8% of the sample.

Taken from cysteine to phenylalanine, the CDR3 has 16 residues. Only CDR3 DNA remains: 48 bases, in frame from the first base. The germline V end is reduced by 8 bases and the J end by 6 bases; junction bases left unmatched: 14. CDR1 and CDR2 (SGHRS, YFSETQ) derive from the germline V gene. This clonotype originated in a woman younger than 35 with Graves' hyperthyroidism. Material for sequencing was blood. The receptor chain draws on TRBV5-1 and TRBJ2-1; TRBD1 fits 10 bases in the junction. The bases are TGCGCCAGACGGACAGCCGGGACAGGGGATTTCAATGAGCAGTTCTTC. Translated, it gives CARRTAGTGDFNEQFF.